The 31 T cell receptor beta chains below all came from one sample that was sequenced in a study of T cell responses to AZD1222 COVID-19 vaccine. Clones were read by immunoSEQ multiplex PCR, and TCRdb kept only the in-frame ones, dropping some. The sample consists of 190,000 or so clones, around 89% of them appearing once. The sample here was peripheral blood, taken 28 days after the second AZD1222 dose. These receptors were collected from an adult who received the AZD1222 COVID-19 vaccine.

This chain links TRBV6-2 or TRBV6-3 with TRBJ2-7, with D perhaps TRBD1 (6 bases). Deletions cut 4 bases from V and 0 bases from J, with 19 bases between. Germline V gives CDR1 MNHEY, CDR2 SVGEGT. This CDR3 has 17 residues. For the CDR3, the DNA is TGTGCCAGCAGTTCCTTGAAGACAGGTCCCTCCTCCTACGAGCAGTACTTC. It specifies CASSSLKTGPSSYEQYF.

The chain recombines TRBV10-2 with TRBJ2-1; D is perhaps TRBD2 (5 bases). Trimming took 5 bases from V and 7 from J, leaving 9 bases between them. This CDR3 contains 12 residues. Germline lookup yields CDR1 WSHSY and CDR2 SAAADI. CDR3 coding DNA: TGCGCCAGCAGTAGACCGGGGAATGAGCAGTTCTTC. Its translation: CASSRPGNEQFF.

This chain joins TRBV5-1 and TRBJ2-5, with D perhaps being TRBD1 or TRBD2 (5 bases each). V was pared by 4 bases and J by 5 bases, with 15 bases between. Germline CDR1 and CDR2: SGHRS and YFSETQ. The CDR3 consists of 14 residues. The CDR3 reads CASSTSGDGETQYF. The CDR3, as DNA: TGCGCCAGCAGCACCTCCGGGGACGGGGAGACCCAGTACTTC.

The chain employs TRBV6-6 and TRBJ2-6, with 11 bases fitting TRBD2. V lost 5 bases to trimming and J lost 0 bases; unmatched junction nucleotides: 9. This CDR3 is 19 amino acids long. In germline, CDR1 is MNHNY, CDR2 SVGAGI (reference sequence). In DNA, the CDR3 is TGTGCCAGCAGTCCTAGTCCCGGGACTAGCGGCTCTGGGGCCAACGTCCTGACTTTC. As protein: CASSPSPGTSGSGANVLTF.

The CDR3 sequence is CAWKGDTEAFF. The CDR3 nucleotides are TGTGCCTGGAAGGGGGACACTGAAGCTTTCTTT. The V call is TRBV30, the J call TRBJ1-1; possible D gene TRBD1, 6 bases. Germline loops: CDR1 GTSNPN, CDR2 SVGIG (reference sequence). V was cut by 4 bases and J by 3 bases, with 6 bases left in between. The CDR3 is 11 residues long.

J is TRBJ2-1 and V is TRBV7-2, with D possibly called TRBD1 or TRBD2 (5 bases each). Germline CDR1 and CDR2: SGHTA and FQGNSA. CDR3 length: 12 residues. Trimming shortened V by 4 bases and J by 11 bases, and 12 bases separated the two germline ends. CDR3 sequence (DNA): TGTGCCAGCAGCTCGCCGGGGCCTAAGCAGTTCTTC. It yields the protein CASSSPGPKQFF.

The rearrangement joins TRBV6-4 to TRBJ2-6; D perhaps matches TRBD2 (6 bases). V was clipped by 3 bases and J by 0 bases, with 18 bases between them. This CDR3 comprises 19 residues. Germline-derived CDR1 and CDR2 are MRHNA and SNTAGT. CDR3 region: CASSDGGALSHSGANVLTF. CDR3 sequence (DNA): TGTGCCAGCAGTGATGGCGGGGCCCTTTCCCACTCTGGGGCCAACGTCCTGACTTTC.

The J gene is TRBJ2-5, the V gene TRBV12-1; the listed D gene, TRBD1, was not tested against the DNA. TRBV12-1 is tagged as a pseudogene. The CDR3 contains 18 residues. The chain's CDR3 is CASSFDPHAGTRKETQYF. Here the CDR3 DNA reads TGTGCCAGCAGCTTTGATCCTCACGCCGGGACACGGAAAGAGACCCAGTACTTC.

The chain is built from TRBV18 and TRBJ1-3, with no clear D. Germline CDR1 is KGHSH and CDR2 is LQKENI. V gave up 3 bases and J gave up 2 bases, with 14 bases separating them. The CDR3 is 16 residues long. The CDR3 coding sequence is TGTGCCAGCTCACCTGGACCAACTCACGCTGGAAACACCATATATTTT. Protein product: CASSPGPTHAGNTIYF.

This chain links TRBV7-9 with TRBJ1-1; perhaps TRBD1 as D (5 bases). The CDR3 is 14 residues long. The V end lost 2 bases, the J end lost 10 bases, and 17 bases lay between the germline ends. Germline V gives CDR1 SEHNR, CDR2 FQNEAQ (reference sequence). DNA for the CDR3: TGTGCCAGCAGCTTACTTAGAGGGGCGCAAGGAGCTTTCTTT. This sequence encodes CASSLLRGAQGAFF. Full variable domain (outside the CDR3, taken from reference TRBV7-9 and TRBJ1-1): DTGVSQNPRHKITKRGQNVTFRCDPISEHNRLYWYRQTLGQGPEFLTYFQNEAQLEKSRLLSDRFSAERPKGSFSTLEIQRTEQGDSAMYLCASSLLRGAQGAFFGQGTRLTVV.

CDR3 sequence: CASTLGGSNTQYF. Here the CDR3 DNA reads TGTGCCAGCACACTCGGAGGGTCAAATACGCAGTATTTT. This sequence joins TRBV7-3 and TRBJ2-3, with D possibly TRBD2 on 6 matching bases. Germline V gives CDR1 SGHTA, CDR2 FQGTGA. The CDR3 length is 13 residues. Trimming shortened V by 7 bases and J by 7 bases, and 15 bases separated the two germline ends. Full variable domain (remainder filled in from reference TRBV7-3 and TRBJ2-3): GAGVSQTPSNKVTEKGKYVELRCDPISGHTALYWYRQSLGQGPEFLIYFQGTGAADDSGLPNDRFFAVRPEGSVSTLKIQRTERGDSAVYLCASTLGGSNTQYFGPGTRLTVL.

This clone appeared once. V usage is TRBV7-9 and J usage is TRBJ2-3, with TRBD1 matching 10 bases. V lost 0 bases to trimming and J lost 5 bases; unmatched junction nucleotides: 2. The V gene's germline CDR1 is SEHNR and CDR2 FQNEAQ (reference sequence). The CDR3 sequence is 15 residues long. The CDR3 region has the DNA TGTGCCAGCAGCTTAGCGACAGGGGGCGTAGATACGCAGTATTTT. This encodes CASSLATGGVDTQYF.

The V call is TRBV6-4, the J call TRBJ2-7; 8 bases agree with TRBD1. CDR1 is MRHNA, CDR2 SNTAGT, per germline. V trimming: 10 bases; J trimming: 2 bases; junction bases outside the gene matches: 10. The CDR3 has 14 residues. CDR3 bases: TGTGCCATTCCGGCGGGACAGGAGACCTACGAGCAGTACTTC. Translated, it gives CAIPAGQETYEQYF.

This clone was counted once. The J gene is TRBJ2-2, the V gene TRBV9, with TRBD2 matching over 7 bases. CDR1 is SGDLS and CDR2 is YYNGEE in the germline V gene. V shed 6 bases, J shed 2 bases, and the junction held 4 bases outside the gene matches. The CDR3 is made up of 14 amino acids. The CDR3 spells CASTSGLNTGELFF. The CDR3 bases are TGTGCCAGCACTAGCGGACTTAACACCGGGGAGCTGTTTTTT. The full variable domain, in which reference TRBV9 and TRBJ2-2 provide the parts outside the CDR3, is DSGVTQTPKHLITATGQRVTLRCSPRSGDLSVYWYQQSLDQGLQFLIQYYNGEERAKGNILERFSAQQFPDLHSELNLSSLELGDSALYFCASTSGLNTGELFFGEGSRLTVL.

V gene TRBV28 combines with J gene TRBJ1-6; possible D gene TRBD1, 6 bases. Deletions cut 3 bases from V and 10 bases from J, with 16 bases between. The CDR3 totals 15 residues. Germline CDR1 and CDR2: MDHEN and SYDVKM. The CDR3 protein is CASSFSGQKFSPLHF. For the CDR3, the DNA is TGTGCCAGCAGTTTTTCGGGACAAAAATTCTCACCCCTCCACTTT.

The chain has TRBV19 and TRBJ2-3; D is possibly TRBD2 (6 bases). The V end lost 3 bases, the J end lost 4 bases, and 14 bases lay between the germline ends. Germline V gives CDR1 LNHDA, CDR2 SQIVND (reference sequence). The CDR3 spans 15 residues. The chain's CDR3 is CASSMGGAGADTQYF. The DNA of the CDR3 is TGTGCCAGTAGTATGGGGGGAGCCGGGGCAGATACGCAGTATTTT.

The J gene is TRBJ2-5, the V gene TRBV6-5; tentatively, D is TRBD1 (5 bases). CDR1 and CDR2 from the germline V gene are MNHEY and SVGAGI. The CDR3 runs 13 residues. Trimming shortened V by 4 bases and J by 7 bases, and 13 bases separated the two germline ends. CDR3 DNA sequence: TGTGCCAGCAGTTCGCAGGGCTCGGGGACCCAGTACTTC. It translates to CASSSQGSGTQYF.

This clone was observed once. In nucleotides, the CDR3 is TGTGCCAGCAGTTACGGTCCGGGGGGAAGGGAGACCCAGTACTTC. This sequence encodes CASSYGPGGRETQYF. The chain links TRBV6-2 or TRBV6-3 to TRBJ2-5, with 7 bases fitting TRBD2. The J segment lost 5 bases and the V segment lost 2 bases, leaving 8 bases of the junction unmatched. CDR3 length equals 15 residues. The V gene's germline CDR1 is MNHEY and CDR2 SVGEGT.

The rearrangement joins TRBV5-6 to TRBJ2-2; TRBD2 matches 11 bases. The CDR3 totals 15 residues. With V trimmed by 9 bases and J by 4 bases, 8 bases remained unmatched. The germline V gene has CDR1 SGHDT and CDR2 YYEEEE. The CDR3 spells CATKTSGISTGELFF. The CDR3 region has the DNA TGTGCCACCAAGACTAGCGGGATAAGCACCGGGGAGCTGTTTTTT.

This chain connects TRBV14 to TRBJ2-7; maybe TRBD2 (5 bases). The V end lost 4 bases, the J end lost 4 bases, and 5 bases lay between the germline ends. The CDR3 spans 11 residues. The germline gives CDR1 SGHDN, CDR2 FVKESK. The CDR3 loop reads CASSRGYEQYF. DNA for the CDR3: TGTGCCAGCAGCCGAGGGTACGAGCAGTACTTC.

The V gene is TRBV7-2, the J gene TRBJ2-7; D gene unclear. The CDR3 has 14 residues. V lost 2 bases to trimming and J lost 2 bases, with 10 bases between them. Germline V gene sequence: CDR1 SGHTA, CDR2 FQGNSA. This chain's CDR3 is CASSLSRTTYEQYF. The CDR3 region has the DNA TGTGCCAGCAGCTTATCACGGACCACCTACGAGCAGTACTTC.

The chain carries TRBV5-6 and TRBJ1-5; TRBD1 might be the D (6 bases). Germline lookup yields CDR1 SGHDT and CDR2 YYEEEE. This CDR3 comprises 18 residues. V lost 1 base and J 0 bases, leaving 17 bases between the germline ends. In DNA form, the CDR3 reads TGTGCCAGCAGCTTGAAGACCTCAGGGGCTTATAGCAATCAGCCCCAGCATTTT. Encoded protein: CASSLKTSGAYSNQPQHF.

The V gene is TRBV28, the J gene TRBJ2-7, with a weak D call TRBD1 (5 bases). Germline V gene data show CDR1 as MDHEN and CDR2 as SYDVKM. The CDR3 extends over 14 amino acids. V lost 2 bases and J lost 0, with 8 bases in between. The CDR3: CASSLGQGSYEQYF. The CDR3 DNA sequence: TGTGCCAGCAGTTTAGGGCAGGGCTCCTACGAGCAGTACTTC.

This chain's CDR3 is CASSRGLQETQYF. In nucleotides, the CDR3 is TGTGCCAGCAGCCGCGGTCTTCAAGAGACCCAGTACTTC. This sequence joins TRBV14 and TRBJ2-5; D not resolved. There are 13 residues in the CDR3. Trimming cost V 4 bases and J 2 bases, with 8 bases left between them. Germline V gene sequence: CDR1 SGHDN, CDR2 FVKESK.

This chain links TRBV7-2 with TRBJ1-1; the match to TRBD1 covers 9 bases. The V gene end was trimmed by 5 bases and the J gene end by 5 bases; junction bases not matched to a gene: 6. Germline V CDR1 and CDR2: SGHTA, FQGNSA. The CDR3 length is 14 residues. This CDR3 is CASSIGQGSTEAFF. The DNA for the CDR3 is TGTGCCAGCAGCATCGGACAGGGGTCAACTGAAGCTTTCTTT.

The V gene is TRBV4-3, the J gene TRBJ2-1; D is perhaps TRBD1 (7 bases). This CDR3 is built from 17 residues. V was pared by 0 bases and J by 4 bases, with 16 bases between. CDR1 is LGHNA and CDR2 is YSLEER in the germline V gene. The CDR3 DNA reads TGCGCCAGCAGCCAAGAAGTAGGAGGGGGCAGGTACAATGAGCAGTTCTTC. Residues: CASSQEVGGGRYNEQFF.

This clone appeared once. The chain carries TRBV2 and TRBJ2-3; D ambiguous. With 3 bases removed from V and 8 bases from J, the gap between germline ends came to 9 bases. This CDR3 comprises 12 residues. Germline V gene data show CDR1 as SNHLY and CDR2 as FYNNEI. CDR3 DNA: TGTGCCAGCAGTGACATCCCGGGTACGCAGTATTTT. It codes for CASSDIPGTQYF.

The V gene is TRBV2, the J gene TRBJ2-2; 7 nucleotides agree with TRBD1. Germline V gene lookup returns CDR1 SNHLY and CDR2 FYNNEI. This CDR3 has 16 residues. Unmatched junction bases numbered 8, after V lost 6 bases and J lost 1 base. The CDR3 loop is CASRADRARNTGELFF. CDR3 DNA sequence: TGTGCCAGCAGGGCCGACAGGGCTCGGAACACCGGGGAGCTGTTTTTT.

This rearrangement joins TRBV11-2 to TRBJ2-7, with TRBD1 matching over 12 bases. From germline, CDR1 is SGHAT and CDR2 FQNNGV. This CDR3 region has 14 residues. V gave up 8 bases and J gave up 7 bases; unmatched junction bases: 9. The CDR3 here is CASGWGQGAGEQYF. CDR3 in DNA: TGTGCCAGCGGGTGGGGACAGGGGGCCGGAGAGCAGTACTTC.

This chain links TRBV9 with TRBJ2-4; 9 nucleotides align to TRBD2. This CDR3 comprises 14 residues. CDR1 is SGDLS, CDR2 YYNGEE, per germline. With 4 bases clipped from V and 7 bases from J, the junction kept 6 bases outside the gene matches. CDR3 loop: CASSPRAGGNIQYF. The DNA of the CDR3 is TGTGCCAGCAGCCCCCGCGCGGGGGGGAACATTCAGTACTTC.

The chain recombines TRBV6-2 or TRBV6-3 with TRBJ2-1, with 14 bases fitting TRBD2. Germline lookup yields CDR1 MNHEY and CDR2 SVGEGT. V shed 7 bases, J shed 11 bases, and the junction held 10 bases outside the gene matches. The length of the CDR3 is 15 residues. CDR3 amino acids: CASIPGTSGSEKQFF. The CDR3, as DNA: TGTGCCAGCATCCCCGGGACTAGCGGGAGTGAGAAGCAGTTCTTC.